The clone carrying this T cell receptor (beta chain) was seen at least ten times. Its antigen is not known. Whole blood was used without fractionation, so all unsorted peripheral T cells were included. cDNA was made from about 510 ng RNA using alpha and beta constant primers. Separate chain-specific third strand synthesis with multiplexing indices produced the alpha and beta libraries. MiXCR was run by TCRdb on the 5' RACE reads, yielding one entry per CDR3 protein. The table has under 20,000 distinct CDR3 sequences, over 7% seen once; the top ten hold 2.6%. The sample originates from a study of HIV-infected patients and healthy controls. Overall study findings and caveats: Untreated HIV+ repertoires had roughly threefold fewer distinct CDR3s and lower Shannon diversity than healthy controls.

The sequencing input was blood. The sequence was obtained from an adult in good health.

The CDR3 protein is CASSLFPGINEKLFF. The CDR3 DNA reads as TGTGCCAGCAGTTTATTTCCGGGGATAAATGAAAAACTGTTTTTT. The rearrangement joins TRBV27 to TRBJ1-4; D is unclear. CDR1 MNHEY and CDR2 SMNVEV come from the germline V gene (reference sequence). Trimming removed 1 base at V and 5 bases at J, with 11 bases between. The CDR3 has 15 amino acids.